This is a list of T cell receptor beta chains from one sample in a study. Each CDR3 protein is one row after TCRdb ran MiXCR on the 5' RACE reads. The sample gives about 57,000 distinct CDR3 sequences, roughly 28% of which show up once; 2% to 2.5% is in the top ten. Sequences were obtained from tumor-infiltrating Tregs sorted from the breast tumor. The receptors originated from a female donor with breast cancer. Each CDR3 is given with its conserved first and last residue. A D gene is named only where the DNA matches it firmly. Clone size is not always given. Where it is, it says once, few, many or a class for expanded clones.

j_gene,v_gene,abundance,d_gene,CDR3nt,CDR3aa
TRBJ1-2,TRBV20-1,few,-,TGCAGTACTAGAGATTCGTGGGGCGGGAACTATGGCTACACCTTC,CSTRDSWGGNYGYTF
TRBJ2-1,TRBV12-3/TRBV12-4,few,TRBD2,TGTGCCAGCCGAGCGGGGACTTACAATGAGCAGTTCTTC,CASRAGTYNEQFF
TRBJ2-7,TRBV7-8,many,TRBD1,TGTGCCAGCAGCCCCGGGACAGTCATGTACGAGCAGTACTTC,CASSPGTVMYEQYF
TRBJ2-5,TRBV18,few,-,TGTGCCAGCTCCCGAGGGTTGACGGAGACCCAGTACTTC,CASSRGLTETQYF
TRBJ1-4,TRBV5-1,-,-,TGCGCCAGCAGCTTGGGACAGCGTAAAAATGAAAAACTGTTTTTT,CASSLGQRKNEKLFF
TRBJ2-7,TRBV10-3,few,TRBD1,TGTGCCATCAGCCGGGACAGCTACGAGCAGTACTTC,CAISRDSYEQYF
TRBJ1-6,TRBV20-1,-,-,TGCAGTGCTAGAGCGGGAGGGGAGCACTCACCCCTCCACTTT,CSARAGGEHSPLHF
TRBJ1-3,TRBV5-1,-,-,TGCGCCAGCAGCTTGCATCAGAATATCAACTCTGGAAACACCATATATTTT,CASSLHQNINSGNTIYF
TRBJ1-2,TRBV10-3,many,-,TGTGCCATCAGTGAAGGAGCCGGGACCTTGAGCGGCTACACCTTC,CAISEGAGTLSGYTF
TRBJ2-1,TRBV5-1,-,TRBD2,TGCGCCAGCAGCTTCCTAGCGGGAGCTTACAATGAGCAGTTCTTC,CASSFLAGAYNEQFF
TRBJ2-5,TRBV7-9,few,-,TGTGCCAGCAGCTTAGGTCCGTCCAGGGAGACCCAGTACTTC,CASSLGPSRETQYF
TRBJ1-4,TRBV6-6,few,-,TGTGCCAGCAGTTTCTCCCAGAATGAAAAACTGTTTTTT,CASSFSQNEKLFF
TRBJ2-5,TRBV4-2,-,TRBD2,TGTGCCAGCAGCCAAGTACTAGCGGGGCGACAAGAGACCCAGTACTTC,CASSQVLAGRQETQYF
TRBJ2-3,TRBV20-1,few,-,TGCAGTGCTAGAGAGGCTCGGGGGACAGATACGCAGTATTTT,CSAREARGTDTQYF
TRBJ1-6,TRBV14,few,TRBD1,TGTGCCAGCAGCCAACTGGGACAGGGTAATTCACCCCTCCACTTT,CASSQLGQGNSPLHF
TRBJ1-3,TRBV5-6,few,-,TGTGCCAGCAGCTTGGAGTGGACTATTGCGGGAAACACCATATATTTT,CASSLEWTIAGNTIYF
TRBJ1-6,TRBV6-1,-,-,TGTGCCAGCAGGAAGGACCTCTATAATTCACCCCTCCACTTT,CASRKDLYNSPLHF